A selection of T cell receptor beta chains follows, all from one sample in a study of blood T cell repertoires in COVID-19. TCRdb keeps only in-frame clones here, not all; method: immunoSEQ multiplex PCR. The profile shows around 160,000 clones, roughly 80% of them singletons. What was sequenced was peripheral blood. All receptors come from a human donor with acute or convalescent COVID-19. The donor label of this sample is uncertain. The CDR3 runs from the conserved cysteine through the conserved F or W. A D gene is named only where the DNA matches it firmly. Expanded clones get a size class; other rows say once, few or many, or leave the size out.

size	D	V	J	DNA	CDR3
NA	NA	TRBV5-4	TRBJ1-2	TGTGCCAGCACCCGGGGAGAACTAACTAACTATGGCTACACCTTC	CASTRGELTNYGYTF
NA	NA	TRBV12-3/TRBV12-4	TRBJ2-1	TGTGCCAGCAGTTTAGTCAGTCCCGAGCAGTTCTTC	CASSLVSPEQFF
NA	NA	TRBV19	TRBJ2-2	TGTGCCAGTAGGTTCGTCTCGGGGACCGGGGAGCTGTTTTTT	CASRFVSGTGELFF
NA	TRBD1	TRBV27	TRBJ1-1	TGTGCCAGCAGTTCAGGGGGGACTGAAGCTTTCTTT	CASSSGGTEAFF
NA	NA	TRBV24-1	TRBJ1-2	TGTGCCACCAGTGATTTTCCGGACAGCCATGGCTACACCTTC	CATSDFPDSHGYTF
NA	NA	TRBV29-1	TRBJ1-2	TGCAGCGTTGAGAATGAACAGCTTGGCTACACCTTC	CSVENEQLGYTF
NA	NA	TRBV5-1	TRBJ2-2	TGCGCCAGCAGCCATGACACCGGGGAGCTGTTTTTT	CASSHDTGELFF
NA	TRBD2	TRBV3-1/TRBV3-2	TRBJ2-1	TGTGCCAGCAGCCTTAGCGGGCCCAATGAGCAGTTCTTC	CASSLSGPNEQFF
NA	NA	TRBV4-1	TRBJ1-5	TGCGCCAGCAGCCAAGGAGGCGCAAATCAGCCCCAGCATTTT	CASSQGGANQPQHF
NA	NA	TRBV24-1	TRBJ2-1	TGTGCCACCAGTGGGGAGGATGAGCAGTTCTTC	CATSGEDEQFF
once	NA	TRBV2	TRBJ2-5	TGTGCCAGCAGTGAGGGCCGGGGTCGGGAGACCCAGTACTTC	CASSEGRGRETQYF
NA	NA	TRBV5-1	TRBJ1-4	TGCGCCAGCAGCCCGGAGGACTGGCCCAATGAAAAACTGTTTTTT	CASSPEDWPNEKLFF
NA	NA	TRBV2	TRBJ1-1	TGTGCCAGCAGTGATAGGGGGAAGGCGAACACTGAAGCTTTCTTT	CASSDRGKANTEAFF
NA	NA	TRBV12-3/TRBV12-4	TRBJ1-5	TGTGCCAGTCAGGGTGTCGGGCAGCCCCAGCATTTT	CASQGVGQPQHF
NA	NA	TRBV4-2	TRBJ1-4	TGTGCCAGCAGCCAAGAATATCAGACTTTTAATGAAAAACTGTTTTTT	CASSQEYQTFNEKLFF
once	TRBD2	TRBV11-2	TRBJ2-1	TGTGCCAGCGCCTGGGGGGGAACCTACAATGAGCAGTTCTTC	CASAWGGTYNEQFF
NA	NA	TRBV27	TRBJ1-1	TGTGCCAGCAGCCCCCATCGTTCGCACTCTGAAGCTTTCTTT	CASSPHRSHSEAFF
NA	NA	TRBV2	TRBJ1-1	TGTGCCAGCAAGAGAGATATGAACACTGAAGCTTTCTTT	CASKRDMNTEAFF
NA	NA	TRBV29-1	TRBJ2-2	TGCAGCTCCTGGACAGCCTACACCGGGGAGCTGTTTTTT	CSSWTAYTGELFF
few	TRBD1	TRBV13	TRBJ2-7	TGTGCCAGCAGCTTAGTCGGGACAGGAGCCTACGAGCAGTACTTC	CASSLVGTGAYEQYF
NA	TRBD1	TRBV7-3	TRBJ1-5	TGTGCCAGCAGCTACGGGACAGCGCCCAATCAGCCCCAGCATTTT	CASSYGTAPNQPQHF
NA	NA	TRBV19	TRBJ2-2	TGTGCCAGTAGGTTGCAGGACACCGGGGAGCTGTTTTTT	CASRLQDTGELFF
NA	NA	TRBV6-5	TRBJ1-1	TGTGCCAGCTTAAGAACAGGTACTGAAGCTTTCTTT	CASLRTGTEAFF
NA	NA	TRBV18	TRBJ2-6	TGTGCCAGCTCTACCACAGGGTCCGCTGGGGCCAACGTCCTGACTTTC	CASSTTGSAGANVLTF
NA	TRBD1	TRBV6-1	TRBJ2-6	TGTGCCAGCAGTGAAAAATGGGGGGACAGGGGCGGAATAGTCCTGACTTTC	CASSEKWGDRGGIVLTF
NA	TRBD2	TRBV3-1/TRBV3-2	TRBJ2-1	TGTGCCAGCAGCCAACCCCGGACTAGCGGGGGGAATGAGCAGTTCTTC	CASSQPRTSGGNEQFF
NA	NA	TRBV5-6	TRBJ1-2	TGTGCCAGCAGCTTTGGGGACTCCCGGGACGTGACCTATGGCTACACCTTC	CASSFGDSRDVTYGYTF
NA	NA	TRBV10-3	TRBJ1-6	TGTGCCATCAGTGAGATTACAGGGCCTAATTCACCCCTCCACTTT	CAISEITGPNSPLHF
NA	TRBD1	TRBV5-4	TRBJ1-2	TGTGCCAGCAGCTGGGGACAGGGCAATCATGATGGCTACACCTTC	CASSWGQGNHDGYTF
NA	NA	TRBV7-9	TRBJ1-2	TGTGTCTGGGGGGACGATGGCTACACCTTC	CVWGDDGYTF
NA	NA	TRBV5-1	TRBJ1-6	TGCGCCAGCAGCTTGGAGACAGGCAGTTCACCCCTCCACTTT	CASSLETGSSPLHF
NA	NA	TRBV15	TRBJ2-2	TGTGCCACCAGCAGGGGTACAGACACCGGGGAGCTGTTTTTT	CATSRGTDTGELFF
NA	NA	TRBV10-3	TRBJ1-2	TGTGCCATCAGTGAACCTGTTGGGAGCTATGGCTACACCTTC	CAISEPVGSYGYTF
NA	NA	TRBV6-1	TRBJ2-1	TGTGCCAGCAGTGAACTTCCCCTTCCCTACAATGAGCAGTTCTTC	CASSELPLPYNEQFF
NA	TRBD2	TRBV9	TRBJ2-1	TGTGCCAGCAGCTCCCGACGGGGGGGCAATGAGCAGTTCTTC	CASSSRRGGNEQFF
NA	NA	TRBV7-9	TRBJ1-2	TGTGCCAGCAGCTTAGGGGGCGGCGTGAATGGCTACACCTTC	CASSLGGGVNGYTF
once	TRBD1	TRBV24-1	TRBJ2-2	TGTGCCACCAGTGACTCCTTTGACAGGGCATTGAACACCGGGGAGCTGTTTTTT	CATSDSFDRALNTGELFF
NA	NA	TRBV18	TRBJ2-6	TGTGCCAGCTCACCACCGCCAGTTTCTAACGTCCTGACTTTC	CASSPPPVSNVLTF
NA	TRBD2	TRBV3-1/TRBV3-2	TRBJ2-7	TGTGCCAGCAGCGCGGGGGGAGTTACCTACGAGCAGTACTTC	CASSAGGVTYEQYF
NA	TRBD1	TRBV27	TRBJ1-3	TGTGCCAGCAGTTTATCGGCAGGGGGCGTAAACACCATATATTTT	CASSLSAGGVNTIYF
NA	NA	TRBV11-2	TRBJ1-4	TGTGCCAGCAGCTTAGACAGAGGACTTAATGAAAAACTGTTTTTT	CASSLDRGLNEKLFF
NA	TRBD1	TRBV30	TRBJ1-5	TGTGCCTGGACGGACAGGGGGAGTCAGCCCCAGCATTTT	CAWTDRGSQPQHF
NA	NA	TRBV9	TRBJ1-4	TGTGCCAGCAGCGCGGGCGGGCAGACTAATGAAAAACTGTTTTTT	CASSAGGQTNEKLFF
NA	NA	TRBV11-2	TRBJ1-2	TGTGCCAGCAGCTTCTTGGGGGGTTTAGACTATGGCTACACCTTC	CASSFLGGLDYGYTF
NA	NA	TRBV5-1	TRBJ1-1	TGCGCCAGCAGCTTGGGAGGGGAGGCTGAAGCTTTCTTT	CASSLGGEAEAFF
NA	NA	TRBV9	TRBJ1-5	TGTGCCAGCAGCTTCGACGGGGGGGATCAGCCCCAGCATTTT	CASSFDGGDQPQHF
once	TRBD2	TRBV30	TRBJ2-3	TGTGCCTCTACTCTAGGGCAAGCGGGGGGGGATACGCAGTATTTT	CASTLGQAGGDTQYF
NA	NA	TRBV19	TRBJ2-1	TGTGCCAGTAGTCCAACAGGGATTCCCTACAATGAGCAGTTCTTC	CASSPTGIPYNEQFF
NA	TRBD1	TRBV29-1	TRBJ1-1	TGCAGCGTTGAAGCTGCGGACAGGGAAGGGCCTGAAGCTTTCTTT	CSVEAADREGPEAFF
NA	NA	TRBV2	TRBJ1-5	TGTGCCAGCAGTGATTGGCAGGGCAATCAGCCCCAGCATTTT	CASSDWQGNQPQHF
NA	TRBD1	TRBV5-4	TRBJ1-1	TGTGCCAGCAGCCCCCCCTACAGGGGAAGGAACACTGAAGCTTTCTTT	CASSPPYRGRNTEAFF
NA	NA	TRBV4-1	TRBJ1-2	TGCGCCAGCAGCCAAGATAGGCAGGGGCGAAGCTATGGCTACACCTTC	CASSQDRQGRSYGYTF
NA	NA	TRBV2	TRBJ1-1	TGTGCCAGCAGTGGCGACAGCACTGAAGCTTTCTTT	CASSGDSTEAFF
NA	TRBD1	TRBV5-1	TRBJ1-1	TGCGCCAGCAGCACTTGGACAGGGAGCACTGAAGCTTTCTTT	CASSTWTGSTEAFF
NA	NA	TRBV10-3	TRBJ1-2	TGTGCCATCAGTGAGTCTAGCGGCAGGTCTAACTATGGCTACACCTTC	CAISESSGRSNYGYTF